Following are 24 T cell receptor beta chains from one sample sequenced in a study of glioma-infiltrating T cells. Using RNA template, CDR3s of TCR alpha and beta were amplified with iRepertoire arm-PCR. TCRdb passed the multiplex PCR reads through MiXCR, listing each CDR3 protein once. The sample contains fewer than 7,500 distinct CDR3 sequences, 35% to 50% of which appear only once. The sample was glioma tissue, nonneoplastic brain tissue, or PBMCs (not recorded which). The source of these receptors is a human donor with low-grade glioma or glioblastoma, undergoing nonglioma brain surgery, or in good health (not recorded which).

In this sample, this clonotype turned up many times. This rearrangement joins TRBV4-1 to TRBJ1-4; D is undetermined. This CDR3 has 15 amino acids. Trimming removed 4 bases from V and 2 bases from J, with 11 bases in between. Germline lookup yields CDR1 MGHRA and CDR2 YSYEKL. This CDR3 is CASSPLGGTNEKLFF. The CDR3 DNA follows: TGCGCCAGCAGCCCCCTTGGAGGGACTAATGAAAAACTGTTTTTT.

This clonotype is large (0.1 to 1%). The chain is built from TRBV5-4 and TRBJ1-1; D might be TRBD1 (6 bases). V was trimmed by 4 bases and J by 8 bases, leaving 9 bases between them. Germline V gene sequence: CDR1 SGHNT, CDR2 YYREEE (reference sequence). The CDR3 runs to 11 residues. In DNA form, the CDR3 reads TGTGCCAGCAGCGGCGACAGGGAAGCTTTCTTT. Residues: CASSGDREAFF.

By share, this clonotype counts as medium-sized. The CDR3 DNA follows: TGCAGTGCTCCCTTCGGAGGCAGGGTCGACGAGCAGTACTTC. Protein product: CSAPFGGRVDEQYF. The rearrangement joins TRBV20-1 to TRBJ2-7, with D perhaps assigned TRBD1 or TRBD2 (5 bases each). This CDR3 is built from 14 residues. Trimming removed 5 bases at V and 5 bases at J, with 19 bases between. The V gene's germline CDR1 is DFQATT and CDR2 SNEGSKA (reference sequence).

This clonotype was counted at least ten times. CDR3 nucleotide sequence: TGTGCCAGCAGCCAAGACCCAGGTGCGAACACCGGGGAGCTGTTTTTT. It yields the protein CASSQDPGANTGELFF. The gene calls are TRBV4-2 and TRBJ2-2; D gene ambiguous. The germline V gene has CDR1 LGHNA and CDR2 YNFKEQ. The CDR3 totals 16 residues. V gave up 0 bases and J gave up 0 bases, with 8 bases separating them.

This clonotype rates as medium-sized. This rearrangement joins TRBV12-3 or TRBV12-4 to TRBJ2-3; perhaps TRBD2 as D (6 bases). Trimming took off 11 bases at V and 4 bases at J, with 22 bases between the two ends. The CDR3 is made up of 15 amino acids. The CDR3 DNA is TGTGCCGGTCCTAAGGAGTGTCGGGACTCAGATACGCAGTATTTT. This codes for CAGPKECRDSDTQYF.

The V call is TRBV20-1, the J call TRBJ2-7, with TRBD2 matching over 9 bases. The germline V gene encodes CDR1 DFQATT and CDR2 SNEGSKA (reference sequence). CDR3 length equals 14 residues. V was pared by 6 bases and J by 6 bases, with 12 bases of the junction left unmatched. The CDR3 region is CSAIVLAGLSEQYF. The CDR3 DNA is TGCAGTGCCATAGTACTAGCGGGCCTCTCCGAGCAGTACTTC.

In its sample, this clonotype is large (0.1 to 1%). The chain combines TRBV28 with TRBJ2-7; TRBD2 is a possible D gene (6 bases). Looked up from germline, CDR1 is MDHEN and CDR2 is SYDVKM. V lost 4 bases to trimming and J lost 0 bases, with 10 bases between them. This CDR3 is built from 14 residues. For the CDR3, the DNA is TGTGCCAGCAGTTCGAATAGCGGCTCCTACGAGCAGTACTTC. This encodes CASSSNSGSYEQYF.

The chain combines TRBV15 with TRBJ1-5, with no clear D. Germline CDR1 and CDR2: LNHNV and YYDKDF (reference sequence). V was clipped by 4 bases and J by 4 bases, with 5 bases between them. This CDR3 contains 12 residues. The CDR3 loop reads CATSTLNQPQHF. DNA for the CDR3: TGTGCCACCAGCACCCTAAATCAGCCCCAGCATTTT.

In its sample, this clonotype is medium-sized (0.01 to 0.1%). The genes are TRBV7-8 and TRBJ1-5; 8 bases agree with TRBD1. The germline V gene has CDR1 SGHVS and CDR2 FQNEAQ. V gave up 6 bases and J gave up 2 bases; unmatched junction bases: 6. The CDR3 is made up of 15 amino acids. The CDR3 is CASSKDRARNQPQHF. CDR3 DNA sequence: TGTGCCAGCAGTAAGGACAGGGCGCGCAATCAGCCCCAGCATTTT.

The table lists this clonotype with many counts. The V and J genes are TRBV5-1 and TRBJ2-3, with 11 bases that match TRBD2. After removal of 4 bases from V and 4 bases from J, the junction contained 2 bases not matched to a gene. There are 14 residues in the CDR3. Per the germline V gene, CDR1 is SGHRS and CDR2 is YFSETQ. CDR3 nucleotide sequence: TGCGCCAGCAGCCGTAGCGGGAGGGCAGATACGCAGTATTTT. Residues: CASSRSGRADTQYF.

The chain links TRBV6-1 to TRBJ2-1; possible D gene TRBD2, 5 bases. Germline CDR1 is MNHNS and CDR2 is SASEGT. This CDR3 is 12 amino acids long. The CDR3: CAGSPGSGEQFF. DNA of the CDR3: TGTGCTGGCAGTCCTGGGTCGGGGGAGCAGTTCTTC.

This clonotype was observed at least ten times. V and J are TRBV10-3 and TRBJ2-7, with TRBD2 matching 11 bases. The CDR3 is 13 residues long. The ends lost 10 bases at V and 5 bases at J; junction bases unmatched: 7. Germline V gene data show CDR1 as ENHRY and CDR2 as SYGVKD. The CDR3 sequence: CATTSGSSDEQYF. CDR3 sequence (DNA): TGTGCCACCACTAGCGGGAGCAGCGACGAGCAGTACTTC.

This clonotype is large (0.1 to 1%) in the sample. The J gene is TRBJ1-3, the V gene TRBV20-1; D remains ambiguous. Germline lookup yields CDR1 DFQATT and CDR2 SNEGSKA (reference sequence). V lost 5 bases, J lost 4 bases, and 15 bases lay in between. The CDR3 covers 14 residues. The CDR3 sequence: CSARGTRTGNTIYF. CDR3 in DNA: TGCAGTGCTCGTGGCACCAGGACCGGAAACACCATATATTTT.

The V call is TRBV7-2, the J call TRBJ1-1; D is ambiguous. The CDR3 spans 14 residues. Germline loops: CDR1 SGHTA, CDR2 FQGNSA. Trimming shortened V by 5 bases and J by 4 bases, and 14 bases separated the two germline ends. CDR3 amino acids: CASSPRADLTEAFF. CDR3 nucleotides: TGTGCCAGCAGCCCAAGGGCGGACCTCACTGAAGCTTTCTTT. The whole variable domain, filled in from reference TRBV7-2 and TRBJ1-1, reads GAGVSQSPSNKVTEKGKDVELRCDPISGHTALYWYRQSLGQGLEFLIYFQGNSAPDKSGLPSDRFSAERTGGSVSTLTIQRTQQEDSAVYLCASSPRADLTEAFFGQGTRLTVV.

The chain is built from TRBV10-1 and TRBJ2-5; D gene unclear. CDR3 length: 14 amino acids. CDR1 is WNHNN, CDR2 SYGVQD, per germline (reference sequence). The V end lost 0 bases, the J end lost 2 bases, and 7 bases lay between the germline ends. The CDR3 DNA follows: TGCGCCAGCAGTGAGTCGCTAGGACAAGAGACCCAGTACTTC. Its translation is CASSESLGQETQYF.

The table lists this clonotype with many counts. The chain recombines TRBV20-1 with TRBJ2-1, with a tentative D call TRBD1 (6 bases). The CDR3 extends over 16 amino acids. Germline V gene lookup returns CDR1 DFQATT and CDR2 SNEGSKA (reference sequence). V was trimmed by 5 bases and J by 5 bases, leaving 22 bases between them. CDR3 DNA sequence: TGCAGTGCTCGCATATTAACAGGGTTTGGCAACAATGAGCAGTTCTTC. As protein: CSARILTGFGNNEQFF.

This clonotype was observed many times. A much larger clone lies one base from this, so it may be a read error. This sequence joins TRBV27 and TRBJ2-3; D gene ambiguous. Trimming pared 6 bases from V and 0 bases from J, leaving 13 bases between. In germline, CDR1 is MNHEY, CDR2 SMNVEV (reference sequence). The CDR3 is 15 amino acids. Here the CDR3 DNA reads TGTGCCAGCAGCTCCGGCGGATTTAGCACAGATACGCAGTATTTT. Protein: CASSSGGFSTDTQYF.

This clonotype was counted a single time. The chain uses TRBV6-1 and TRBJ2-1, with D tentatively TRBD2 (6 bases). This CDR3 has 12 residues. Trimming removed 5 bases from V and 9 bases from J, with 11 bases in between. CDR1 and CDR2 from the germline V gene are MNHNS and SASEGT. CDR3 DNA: TGTGCCAGCAGTCGACACGGGGGTGAGCAGTTCTTC. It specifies CASSRHGGEQFF.

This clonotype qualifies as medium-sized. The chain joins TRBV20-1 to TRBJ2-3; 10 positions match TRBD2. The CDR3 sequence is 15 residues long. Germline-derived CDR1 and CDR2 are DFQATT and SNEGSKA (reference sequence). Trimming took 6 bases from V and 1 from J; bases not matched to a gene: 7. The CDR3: CSARVGTSGTDTQYF. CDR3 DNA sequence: TGCAGTGCGCGGGTTGGGACTAGCGGCACAGATACGCAGTATTTT.

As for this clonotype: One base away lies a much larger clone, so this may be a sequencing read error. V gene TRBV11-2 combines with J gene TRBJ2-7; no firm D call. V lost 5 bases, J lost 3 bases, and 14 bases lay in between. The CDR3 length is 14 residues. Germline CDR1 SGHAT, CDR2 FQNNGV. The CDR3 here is CASSASTGGYEQYF. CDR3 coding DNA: TGTGCCAGCAGCGCCAGCACTGGCGGCTACGAGCAGTACTTC.

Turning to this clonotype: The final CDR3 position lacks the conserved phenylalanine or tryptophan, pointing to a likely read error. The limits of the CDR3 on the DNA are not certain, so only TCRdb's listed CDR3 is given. The CDR3 sequence: CASSQTTMGSECS. The gene calls are TRBV6-2 or TRBV6-3 and TRBJ1-2. 13 amino acids form the CDR3, both terminal residues included. Germline lookup yields CDR1 MNHEY and CDR2 SVGEGT.

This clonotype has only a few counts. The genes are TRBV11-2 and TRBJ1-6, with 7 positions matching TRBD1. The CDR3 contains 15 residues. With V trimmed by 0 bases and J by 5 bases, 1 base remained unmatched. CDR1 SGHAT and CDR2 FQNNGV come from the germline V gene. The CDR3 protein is CASSLEGQNNSPLHF. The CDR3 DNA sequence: TGTGCCAGCAGCTTAGAGGGACAGAATAATTCACCCCTCCACTTT.

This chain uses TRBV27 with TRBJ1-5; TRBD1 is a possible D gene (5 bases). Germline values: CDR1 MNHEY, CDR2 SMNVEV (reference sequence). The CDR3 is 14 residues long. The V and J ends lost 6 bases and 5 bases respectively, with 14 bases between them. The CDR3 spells CASSSDSNYQPQHF. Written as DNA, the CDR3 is TGTGCCAGCAGCTCAGACAGTAACTATCAGCCCCAGCATTTT.

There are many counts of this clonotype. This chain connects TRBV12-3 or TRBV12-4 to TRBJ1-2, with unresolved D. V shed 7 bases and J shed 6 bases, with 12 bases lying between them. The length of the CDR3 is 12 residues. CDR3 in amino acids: CASTKTDHGYTF. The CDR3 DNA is TGTGCCAGCACTAAGACGGATCATGGCTACACCTTC.